The rows below give T cell receptor beta chains drawn from one sample of a study of T cells in Graves' hyperthyroidism and ophthalmopathy. TCRdb reprocessed the multiplex PCR reads via MiXCR and lists one record per CDR3 protein. The table has 460,000 or so distinct CDR3 sequences, approximately 15% seen once. The sequencing input was blood. These receptors originate from a woman aged 18-35 years with Graves' hyperthyroidism. Both conserved end residues are part of each CDR3. D genes are given only for firm matches. Clone size is given for some rows only: seen once, a few or many times, or a class if the clone is expanded.

>TRBV29-1|TRBD2|TRBJ2-1|many
TGCAGCGGTTCCCTAGCGGGGAGCTCCTACAATGAGCAGTTCTTC
CSGSLAGSSYNEQFF
>TRBV5-4|TRBD2|TRBJ2-1|-
TGTGCCAGCACCTTAGGCCGGACTAGCGGGAGACTTGAGCAGTTCTTC
CASTLGRTSGRLEQFF
>TRBV5-1|TRBD1|TRBJ1-4|-
TGCGCCAGCAGCTTGGCCGGGACAGGGGGCTCTAATGAAAAACCGTTTTTT
CASSLAGTGGSNEKPFF
>TRBV6-1|TRBD2|TRBJ2-1|many
TGTGCCAGCAGTGCCCCCGGGACTAGCGCTATCCAGTTCTTC
CASSAPGTSAIQFF
>TRBV3-1|TRBD2|TRBJ2-1|few
TGTGCCAGCAGCCTCGAAGGACTAGCTCTGAGCTCCTACAATGAGCAGTTCTTC
CASSLEGLALSSYNEQFF
>TRBV3-1|-|TRBJ1-1|many
TGTGCCAGCAGCCAAACAGTGAACACTGAAGCTTTCTTT
CASSQTVNTEAFF
>TRBV6-1|-|TRBJ1-2|many
TGTGCCAGCTGGATTTTGGGGAGCAAAACCGGCTACACCTTC
CASWILGSKTGYTF
>TRBV6-5|-|TRBJ2-1|-
TGTGCCAGCAGTTACTCGGGCGCAGAGCAGTTCTTC
CASSYSGAEQFF
>TRBV28|-|TRBJ2-5|many
TGTGCCAGCAGTTTTGTGTCCTACACCCAGTACTTC
CASSFVSYTQYF
>TRBV3-1|TRBD2|TRBJ2-6|-
TGTGCCAGCAGCCAAGGGTCTAGCGGGAGTGCTGGGGCCAACGTCCTGACTTTC
CASSQGSSGSAGANVLTF
>TRBV9|-|TRBJ1-2|-
TGTGCCAGCAGCGTTGGGTCCATTCGCTATGGCTACACCTTC
CASSVGSIRYGYTF
>TRBV2|-|TRBJ1-5|many
TGTGCCAGCAGCAGGGAGTATGGGGAGAATCAGCCCCAGCATTTT
CASSREYGENQPQHF
>TRBV5-1|-|TRBJ2-1|many
TGCGCCAGCAGCCTCACTCACCTAGGGTTGGCGTACAATGAGCAGTTCTTC
CASSLTHLGLAYNEQFF
>TRBV7-9|-|TRBJ1-1|many
TGTGCCAGCAGCTTAGGCCTAAGGGACACTGAAGCTTTCTTT
CASSLGLRDTEAFF
>TRBV20-1|TRBD1|TRBJ2-3|-
TGCAGTGCTAGAGTCATGGACAGGGGGCGGGATACGCAGTATTTT
CSARVMDRGRDTQYF
>TRBV18|-|TRBJ1-1|-
TGTGCCAGCTCACCACAACCAGGGGTGCGGACTGAAGCTTTCTTT
CASSPQPGVRTEAFF
>TRBV29-1|-|TRBJ2-1|few
TGCAGCGCCCCGACAGCCCCCTACAATGAGCAGTTCTTC
CSAPTAPYNEQFF
>TRBV30|-|TRBJ1-1|many
TGTGCCTGGTTGTCCACAGGGGAAGCTTTCTTT
CAWLSTGEAFF
>TRBV20-1|-|TRBJ1-1|few
TGCAGTGCCTACGGGGACATATTGAACACTGAAGCTTTCTTT
CSAYGDILNTEAFF
>TRBV9|TRBD2|TRBJ2-7|-
TGTGCCAGCAGCGTAGGAGCGGGCGGGAGGGCGTGGGAGCAGTACTTC
CASSVGAGGRAWEQYF
>TRBV24-1|TRBD2|TRBJ2-5|many
TGTGCCACCAGTGACCCGGGGGGGCACCAAGAGACCCAGTACTTC
CATSDPGGHQETQYF
>TRBV7-2|-|TRBJ2-1|few
TGTGCCAGCAGCTTAGAGGGGCCGGCTTGGGAGCAGTTCTTC
CASSLEGPAWEQFF
>TRBV15|-|TRBJ1-5|once
TGTGCCACCAGCAGAGGGACGGTTAGCAATCAGCCCCAGCATTTT
CATSRGTVSNQPQHF
>TRBV7-6|TRBD2|TRBJ2-7|few
TGTGCCAGCAGTCTTATAGCGGGAGATACGGACGAGCAGTACTTC
CASSLIAGDTDEQYF
>TRBV19|-|TRBJ2-7|-
TGTGCCAGTAGTATAGTCGGGGCCAGGACCTACGAGCAGTACTTC
CASSIVGARTYEQYF
>TRBV18|-|TRBJ2-7|few
TGTGCCAGCTCACCCGGACATCCCAAGGCCTACGAGCAGTACTTC
CASSPGHPKAYEQYF
>TRBV7-3|-|TRBJ2-3|many
TGTGCCAGCAGCCCACGGACAGTTGGCACAGATACGCAGTATTTT
CASSPRTVGTDTQYF
>TRBV3-1|TRBD1|TRBJ1-6|many
TGTGCCAGCAGTCCACAGGGGGCGAATTCACCCCTCCACTTT
CASSPQGANSPLHF
>TRBV2|TRBD1|TRBJ1-1|many
TGTGCCAGCAGTGGGAGGGACAGGGGGATAATTGAAGCTTTCTTT
CASSGRDRGIIEAFF
>TRBV20-1|TRBD1|TRBJ2-5|many
TGCAGTGCTATGTCCGGACAGGGGGGTGAGACCCAGTACTTC
CSAMSGQGGETQYF
>TRBV12-3/TRBV12-4|-|TRBJ1-1|many
TGTGCCAGCAGCAGAATGAACACTGAAGCTTTCTTT
CASSRMNTEAFF
>TRBV6-1|-|TRBJ1-1|many
TGTGCCAGCAGTGTGAGGGCGAACACTGAAGCTTTCTTT
CASSVRANTEAFF
>TRBV7-9|-|TRBJ2-1|many
TGTGCCAGCAGCTTACCGGTTCCTGAGCAGTTCTTC
CASSLPVPEQFF
>TRBV2|TRBD1|TRBJ2-3|many
TGTGCCAGCAGAGATACGGGGACAGGGATTACAGATACGCAGTATTTT
CASRDTGTGITDTQYF
>TRBV7-2|TRBD2|TRBJ2-4|-
TGTGCCAGCAGCCCCCGTCTAGCGGGTCCGGGCATTCAGTACTTC
CASSPRLAGPGIQYF
>TRBV12-3/TRBV12-4|-|TRBJ1-5|few
TGTGCCAGCAACACAGGCCAATATAGCAATCAGCCCCAGCATTTT
CASNTGQYSNQPQHF
>TRBV11-3|TRBD1|TRBJ1-2|many
TGTGCCAGCAGCTTAGGCGTCTACGGGACAGGGGAATATGGCTACACCTTC
CASSLGVYGTGEYGYTF
>TRBV2|TRBD1|TRBJ2-7|many
TGTGCCAGCAGCGGGGACAGGGGGTACGAGCAGTACTTC
CASSGDRGYEQYF
>TRBV7-2|-|TRBJ2-7|many
TGTGCCAGCAGCCGCGGGACACTCTACGAGCAGTACTTC
CASSRGTLYEQYF
>TRBV11-3|-|TRBJ1-1|few
TGTGCCAGCAGCGACGACGGGCTGAACACTGAAGCTTTCTTT
CASSDDGLNTEAFF
>TRBV27|-|TRBJ1-4|many
TGTGCCAGCAGTTTTACTGCCAATGAAAAACTGTTTTTT
CASSFTANEKLFF
>TRBV12-3/TRBV12-4|-|TRBJ2-2|many
TGTGCCAGCAGTTTAGCGCCCGACACCGGGGAGCTGTTTTTT
CASSLAPDTGELFF
>TRBV11-2|-|TRBJ1-1|many
TGTGCCAGCAGCTTAGTAATATGGGGGGACGGGAGGAACACTGAAGCTTTCTTT
CASSLVIWGDGRNTEAFF
>TRBV9|TRBD2|TRBJ2-1|-
TGTGCCAGCAGCGTAAATAGCGGGCTTTACAATGAGCAGTTCTTC
CASSVNSGLYNEQFF
>TRBV12-5|-|TRBJ2-4|many
TGTGCTAGTGGTTTTCGGCCGGGAAACATTCAGTACTTC
CASGFRPGNIQYF
>TRBV7-6|TRBD2|TRBJ2-5|-
TGTGCCAGCAGCTTAAGCGGGACGACCGGCTTGGAGACCCAGTACTTC
CASSLSGTTGLETQYF
>TRBV5-4|TRBD2|TRBJ2-7|many
TGTGCCAGCAGGCCTACTAGCGGGAGTGGCGAGCAGTACTTC
CASRPTSGSGEQYF
>TRBV20-1|-|TRBJ2-1|many
TGCAGTGCTAGACCTCTCAGGGCCTCCTACAATGAGCAGTTCTTC
CSARPLRASYNEQFF
>TRBV2|-|TRBJ1-5|many
TGTGCCAGCAGTTGGGGAAATCAGCCCCAGCATTTT
CASSWGNQPQHF
>TRBV12-3/TRBV12-4|TRBD2|TRBJ2-2|many
TGTGCCAGCGGCCTGGCGGGAGGGAGAACCGGGGAGCTGTTTTTT
CASGLAGGRTGELFF
>TRBV20-1|-|TRBJ2-2|few
TGCAGTGCTAGAGATGGGGGGTCCGGGGAGCTGTTTTTT
CSARDGGSGELFF